These 26 T cell receptor beta chains were all obtained from the same sample, sequenced in a study of PD-L1 blockade in urothelial cancer. Clones were sequenced by immunoSEQ multiplex PCR, and TCRdb holds only the in-frame ones, with some missing. Among 29,000 or so clones, approximately 81% were seen once, and the ten largest hold 3% to 4%. As to time point: peripheral blood 6 weeks after treatment start. The material sequenced was PBMCs, taken around atezolizumab (anti-PD-L1) treatment. The receptors were sampled from a man aged 65 to 85 with urothelial cancer.

This clone was found a few times. This chain uses TRBV7-9 with TRBJ2-5; D is possibly TRBD1 (6 bases). The CDR3 spans 15 residues. The ends were cut back, 8 bases at V and 3 bases at J, with 19 bases in the middle. Germline lookup yields CDR1 SEHNR and CDR2 FQNEAQ (reference sequence). The CDR3 region has the DNA TGTGCCAGCCAGCCTTGGGACATGCAGAAAGAGACCCAGTACTTC. Translation: CASQPWDMQKETQYF.

The chain employs TRBV30 and TRBJ2-7, with TRBD1 as a possible D gene (5 bases). The CDR3 covers 13 residues. Trimming removed 0 bases from V and 0 bases from J, with 6 bases in between. Germline-derived CDR1 and CDR2 are GTSNPN and SVGIG (reference sequence). The CDR3 nucleotides are TGTGCCTGGAGTGTACAGGACTCCTACGAGCAGTACTTC. The encoded protein is CAWSVQDSYEQYF.

CDR3 region: CASRILAGGPDTQYF. The DNA for the CDR3 is TGTGCCAGCAGGATCCTAGCGGGGGGCCCAGATACGCAGTATTTT. The genes are TRBV28 and TRBJ2-3, with 11 bases matching TRBD2. This CDR3 has 15 amino acids. Germline lookup yields CDR1 MDHEN and CDR2 SYDVKM. V dropped 6 bases and J dropped 4; count of bases not matched to a gene: 6.

Here the CDR3 reads CASSLTNSYEQYF. The CDR3 DNA follows: TGTGCCAGCAGCTTGACAAACTCCTACGAGCAGTACTTC. The chain links TRBV5-6 to TRBJ2-7; D call uncertain. Trimming shortened V by 1 base and J by 0 bases, and 5 bases separated the two germline ends. The CDR3 consists of 13 residues. CDR1 and CDR2 from the germline V gene are SGHDT and YYEEEE.

The V and J genes are TRBV15 and TRBJ2-1, with a possible D match to TRBD2 (6 bases). Trimming pared 1 base from V and 10 bases from J, leaving 17 bases between. Germline lookup yields CDR1 LNHNV and CDR2 YYDKDF (reference sequence). The CDR3 length is 15 residues. The CDR3 loop is CATSRVRGLRREQFF. The CDR3 DNA sequence: TGTGCCACCAGCAGAGTTCGGGGGTTGCGGAGAGAGCAGTTCTTC.

The chain joins TRBV25-1 to TRBJ1-2; 11 bases align to TRBD1. The germline CDR1 and CDR2 sequences are MGHDK and SYGVNS. V lost 4 bases to trimming and J lost 8 bases; unmatched junction nucleotides: 15. The CDR3 is made up of 17 amino acids. CDR3 protein: CASSAPDRGRVTKGYTF. The CDR3 coding sequence is TGTGCCAGCAGTGCTCCGGACAGGGGGCGGGTAACGAAGGGCTACACCTTC.

The V and J genes are TRBV9 and TRBJ2-7; 9 positions match TRBD2. V dropped 2 bases and J dropped 6; count of bases not matched to a gene: 6. The germline CDR1 and CDR2 sequences are SGDLS and YYNGEE. The CDR3 has 14 residues. In DNA form, the CDR3 reads TGTGCCAGCAGCGTCGGAGCGGGGGGTGGCGAGCAGTACTTC. Its protein product is CASSVGAGGGEQYF.

The count of this clone is one. CDR3 sequence reads: CASGLVLGLAAEQYF. CDR3 in DNA: TGTGCTAGTGGTTTGGTACTAGGACTAGCGGCCGAGCAGTACTTC. The chain employs TRBV12-5 and TRBJ2-7; 10 bases match TRBD2. CDR3 length: 15 residues. Looked up from germline, CDR1 is LGHNT and CDR2 is FRNRAP. Trimming cost V 0 bases and J 6 bases; bases outside gene matches: 5.

There are a few counts of this clone. The chain links TRBV14 to TRBJ1-4; D possibly corresponds to TRBD1 (6 bases). This CDR3 spans 14 amino acids. Germline V lookup: CDR1 SGHDN, CDR2 FVKESK. Trimming took off 4 bases at V and 10 bases at J, with 16 bases between the two ends. The DNA for the CDR3 is TGTGCCAGCAGCCCCGTAGGGGGAGTCAGAAAACTGTTTTTT. Its protein is CASSPVGGVRKLFF.

The rearrangement joins TRBV30 to TRBJ2-5; 8 bases match TRBD1. The CDR3 is made up of 13 amino acids. The germline CDR1 and CDR2 sequences are GTSNPN and SVGIG (reference sequence). The junction had 5 bases not matched to a gene; V was cut back by 2 bases and J by 6 bases. CDR3 residues: CAWSQGALKTQYF. DNA of the CDR3: TGTGCCTGGAGTCAGGGGGCATTGAAGACCCAGTACTTC.

The chain couples TRBV5-6 to TRBJ2-7; the match to TRBD2 covers 9 bases. Unmatched junction bases numbered 8, after V lost 4 bases and J lost 6 bases. Germline loops: CDR1 SGHDT, CDR2 YYEEEE. The length of the CDR3 is 14 residues. The CDR3 loop reads CASSTGLAWSEQYF. The CDR3 nucleotides are TGTGCCAGCAGCACGGGACTAGCATGGTCCGAGCAGTACTTC.

This clone turned up a few times. V and J are TRBV9 and TRBJ2-5; 11 bases are a match to TRBD1. There are 17 residues in the CDR3. J gave up 1 base and V 4 bases, and 9 bases lay outside the gene matches. Germline assignment: CDR1 SGDLS and CDR2 YYNGEE. The CDR3 coding sequence is TGTGCCAGCAGCCGGTCCGCGGGACAGGGGGTCCAAGAGACCCAGTACTTC. Translated, it gives CASSRSAGQGVQETQYF. Drawing the rest from reference TRBV9 and TRBJ2-5, the complete variable domain is DSGVTQTPKHLITATGQRVTLRCSPRSGDLSVYWYQQSLDQGLQFLIQYYNGEERAKGNILERFSAQQFPDLHSELNLSSLELGDSALYFCASSRSAGQGVQETQYFGPGTRLLVL.

The J gene is TRBJ2-2, the V gene TRBV7-6; 10 bases line up with TRBD1. The CDR3 runs to 16 residues. Germline trimming cut 4 bases from V and 4 bases from J; bases unmatched to any gene: 6. Germline values: CDR1 SGHVS, CDR2 FNYEAQ. CDR3 sequence reads: CASSSRTGGLTGELFF. The CDR3 DNA reads TGTGCCAGCAGCTCCCGGACAGGGGGTCTCACCGGGGAGCTGTTTTTT.

This chain joins TRBV6-5 and TRBJ2-3; a possible D gene is TRBD1 (6 bases). The CDR3 totals 14 residues. Trimming left V 0 bases short and J 5 bases short, with 9 bases between. The germline CDR1 and CDR2 sequences are MNHEY and SVGAGI. The CDR3, as DNA: TGTGCCAGCAGTTACTCGGGGGACAAAGATACGCAGTATTTT. It encodes CASSYSGDKDTQYF.

This chain connects TRBV4-3 to TRBJ1-3; no reliable D call. The CDR3 runs to 15 residues. The germline gives CDR1 LGHNA, CDR2 YSLEER. The ends were cut back, 1 base at V and 4 bases at J, with 11 bases in the middle. DNA of the CDR3: TGCGCCAGCAGCCAAGTGGACTCTCCGGGAAACACCATATATTTT. It encodes CASSQVDSPGNTIYF.

This chain uses TRBV19 with TRBJ2-3; 10 nucleotides align to TRBD2. Germline-derived CDR1 and CDR2 are LNHDA and SQIVND (reference sequence). This CDR3 comprises 16 residues. V trimming: 2 bases; J trimming: 4 bases; junction bases outside the gene matches: 6. Written as DNA, the CDR3 is TGTGCCAGTAGTATACGGCTAGCGGGAGAGTCAGATACGCAGTATTTT. It yields the protein CASSIRLAGESDTQYF.

The V call is TRBV5-4, the J call TRBJ2-5; TRBD2 matches at 14 bases. The CDR3 has 15 amino acids. Germline V gene data show CDR1 as SGHNT and CDR2 as YYREEE (reference sequence). The J segment lost 9 bases and the V segment lost 4 bases, leaving 8 bases of the junction unmatched. The CDR3 protein is CASSETSGGGKAQYF. In nucleotides, the CDR3 is TGTGCCAGCAGCGAGACTAGCGGGGGGGGAAAGGCCCAGTACTTC. Using reference TRBV5-4 and TRBJ2-5 for the parts outside the CDR3, the full variable domain is ETGVTQSPTHLIKTRGQQVTLRCSSQSGHNTVSWYQQALGQGPQFIFQYYREEENGRGNFPPRFSGLQFPNYSSELNVNALELDDSALYLCASSETSGGGKAQYFGPGTRLLVL.

The chain carries TRBV6-1 and TRBJ2-1, with 9 nucleotides matching TRBD2. Trimming took 6 bases from V and 2 from J; bases not matched to a gene: 5. Germline loops: CDR1 MNHNS, CDR2 SASEGT. The CDR3 loop spans 15 amino acids. The CDR3 loop reads CASRASGNTYNEQFF. The CDR3 DNA reads as TGTGCCAGCAGGGCTAGCGGGAACACCTACAATGAGCAGTTCTTC.

CDR3 in DNA: TGTGCCAGCAGCGTAGTGGGGGCGACGGTATATGGCTACACCTTC. This encodes CASSVVGATVYGYTF. The chain recombines TRBV9 with TRBJ1-2, with D possibly TRBD1 on 6 matching bases. Germline CDR1 is SGDLS and CDR2 is YYNGEE. The ends were cut back, 0 bases at V and 5 bases at J, with 14 bases in the middle. The CDR3 has 15 residues.

V and J are TRBV6-5 and TRBJ2-5; D is unclear. The J call may be in error: the DNA end matches TRBJ2-7 better. This CDR3 contains 15 residues. Germline V lookup: CDR1 MNHEY, CDR2 SVGAGI. The CDR3 loop reads CASSYRDSVSYEQYF. The CDR3 region has the DNA TGTGCCAGCAGTTACCGAGACTCGGTCTCCTACGAGCAGTACTTC.

V gene TRBV28 combines with J gene TRBJ2-1; D ambiguous. This CDR3 comprises 13 residues. Per the germline V gene, CDR1 is MDHEN and CDR2 is SYDVKM. V lost 2 bases and J 6 bases, leaving 8 bases between the germline ends. The CDR3 sequence: CASSLAARNEQFF. In DNA form, the CDR3 reads TGTGCCAGCAGTTTAGCCGCGCGCAATGAGCAGTTCTTC.

This chain connects TRBV5-1 to TRBJ2-3, with 8 positions matching TRBD2. V was clipped by 3 bases and J by 3 bases; unmatched bases: 6. The CDR3 runs to 15 residues. Germline lookup yields CDR1 SGHRS and CDR2 YFSETQ. The CDR3 DNA is TGCGCCAGCAGCTATGGGACTAGTCGGACAGATACGCAGTATTTT. The encoded protein is CASSYGTSRTDTQYF.

The CDR3 sequence is CASSWGWQGFQSSYNEQFF. The CDR3, as DNA: TGCGCCAGCAGCTGGGGTTGGCAGGGCTTCCAGAGCTCCTACAATGAGCAGTTCTTC. The V and J genes are TRBV5-1 and TRBJ2-1; D possibly corresponds to TRBD1 (5 bases). The V and J ends lost 3 bases and 0 bases respectively, with 22 bases between them. Germline assignment: CDR1 SGHRS and CDR2 YFSETQ. CDR3 length: 19 residues.

The chain has TRBV6-1 and TRBJ1-1, with D unclear. The CDR3 runs to 14 residues. CDR1 and CDR2 from the germline V gene are MNHNS and SASEGT. The V and J ends lost 2 bases and 4 bases respectively, with 11 bases between them. CDR3 DNA sequence: TGTGCCAGCAGTGAAAACGTAGGGAGCACTGAAGCTTTCTTT. Translation: CASSENVGSTEAFF.

J is TRBJ1-5 and V is TRBV9; D not resolved. Trimming shortened V by 4 bases and J by 0 bases, and 8 bases separated the two germline ends. Germline CDR1 and CDR2: SGDLS and YYNGEE. CDR3 length equals 14 residues. The CDR3 protein is CASSPGYSNQPQHF. In DNA form, the CDR3 reads TGTGCCAGCAGCCCAGGATATAGCAATCAGCCCCAGCATTTT.

This clone was seen a few times. The gene calls are TRBV7-2 and TRBJ2-1; 7 nucleotides agree with TRBD2. The germline V gene encodes CDR1 SGHTA and CDR2 FQGNSA. The CDR3 length is 15 residues. J was trimmed by 5 bases and V by 2 bases; bases with no gene match: 6. The CDR3 is CASSLMVGRNNEQFF. Here the CDR3 DNA reads TGTGCCAGCAGCTTAATGGTCGGGAGGAACAATGAGCAGTTCTTC.